The entry that follows covers one TCR beta chain sequence. This sample was taken from a study of identifying expanded T cells in peripheral blood. Method: immunoSEQ multiplex PCR; TCRdb's copy keeps in-frame clones and lacks some. Counted here are about 83,000 clones, 89% occurring once; the ten biggest clones make up around 2.7%. CDR1 is LGHNA and CDR2 is YSLEER in the germline V gene. The V and J ends lost 4 bases and 3 bases respectively, with 23 bases between them. The CDR3 extends over 18 amino acids. The sample comprised blood. V and J are TRBV4-3 and TRBJ2-3; weak D call: TRBD2 (8 bases). This receptor was identified in a person between 18 and 70 years old in good health. CDR3 sequence reads: CASSPGQARGLGTDTQYF. Written as DNA, the CDR3 is TGCGCCAGCAGCCCCGGACAGGCTAGGGGACTAGGGACAGATACGCAGTATTTT.